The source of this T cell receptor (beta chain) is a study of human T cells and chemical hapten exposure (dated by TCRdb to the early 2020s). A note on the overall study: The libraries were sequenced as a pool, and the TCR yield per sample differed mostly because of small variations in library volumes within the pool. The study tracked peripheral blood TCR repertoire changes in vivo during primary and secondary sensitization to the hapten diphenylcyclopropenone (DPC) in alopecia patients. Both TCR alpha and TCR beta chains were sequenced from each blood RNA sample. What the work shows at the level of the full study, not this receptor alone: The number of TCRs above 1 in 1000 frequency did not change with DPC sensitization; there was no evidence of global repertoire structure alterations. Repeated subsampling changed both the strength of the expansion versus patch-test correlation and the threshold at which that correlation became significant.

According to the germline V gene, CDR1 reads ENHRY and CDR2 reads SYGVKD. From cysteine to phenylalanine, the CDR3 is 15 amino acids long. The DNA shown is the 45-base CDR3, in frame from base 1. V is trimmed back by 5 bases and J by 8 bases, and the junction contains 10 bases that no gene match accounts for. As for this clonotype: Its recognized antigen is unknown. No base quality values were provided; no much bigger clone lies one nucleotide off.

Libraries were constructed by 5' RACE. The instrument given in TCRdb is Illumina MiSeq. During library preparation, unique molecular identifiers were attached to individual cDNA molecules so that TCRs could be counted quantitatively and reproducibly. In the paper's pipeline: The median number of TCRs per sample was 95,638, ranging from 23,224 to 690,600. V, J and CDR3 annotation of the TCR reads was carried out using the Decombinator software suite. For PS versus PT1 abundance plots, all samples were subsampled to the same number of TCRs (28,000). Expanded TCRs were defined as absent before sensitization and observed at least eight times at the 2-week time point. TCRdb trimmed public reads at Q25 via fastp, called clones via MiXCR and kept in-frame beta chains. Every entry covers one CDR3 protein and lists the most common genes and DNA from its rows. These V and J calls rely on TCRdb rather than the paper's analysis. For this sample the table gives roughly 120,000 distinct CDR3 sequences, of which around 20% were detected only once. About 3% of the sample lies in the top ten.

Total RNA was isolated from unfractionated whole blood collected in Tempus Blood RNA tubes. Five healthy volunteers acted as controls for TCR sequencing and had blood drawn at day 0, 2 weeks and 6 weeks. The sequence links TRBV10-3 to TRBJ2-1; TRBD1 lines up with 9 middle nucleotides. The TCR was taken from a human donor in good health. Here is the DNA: TGTGCCATCAGTAAGGCCGGGACAGGGAATGATGAGCAGTTCTTC. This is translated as CAISKAGTGNDEQFF.